The sequence of this T cell receptor beta chain was determined in a study of T-cell reconstitution after alpha-beta-depleted transplantation in children. Unique molecular identifiers tagged the TCRbeta library. TCRdb ran MiXCR on the PCR reads and lists one entry per CDR3 protein. This table has around 490,000 distinct CDR3 sequences, roughly an eighth appearing once. Study results and caveats: Some patients owed their high day-60 TCRbeta diversity to surviving recipient T cells and thymic progenitors. At the one-year point after transplant, T-cell counts and TCRbeta diversity were found to come mostly from T cells that had been newly produced. As was reported, about two months after transplant, alpha-beta T cells came from several hundred expanded graft clones.

This clonotype was counted only a few times. Its antigen is undetermined. Sample: PBMCs, mostly from graft donor cells, taken 180 days after TCRalphabeta/CD19-depleted stem cell transplant. The TCR sequence derives from a female patient aged 2-9 years who had a stem cell transplant for aplastic anemia, so the T cells may come from the graft donor.

CDR3 amino acids: CASSAGPGSGTDTQYF. The CDR3, as DNA: TGTGCCAGCAGCGCGGGCCCAGGGAGCGGCACAGATACGCAGTATTTT. The rearrangement links TRBV9 to TRBJ2-3; the D call may be TRBD1 or TRBD2 (5 bases each). The germline V and J ends were trimmed by 3 bases and 1 base, with 15 bases remaining between them. The CDR3 extends over 16 amino acids. Germline lookup yields CDR1 SGDLS and CDR2 YYNGEE.